These 10 T cell receptor beta chains came from one sample sequenced in a study of blood T cells in healthy people across ages. Sample-barcoded 5' priming and a J-beta primer mix drove a second PCR of about 6 to 12 cycles. TCRdb analysed the 5' RACE reads with MiXCR anew, one entry per CDR3 protein. The repertoire holds roughly 1.4 million distinct CDR3 sequences, with approximately 63% as singletons. Source material: blood. These receptors were obtained from a man aged 18 to 30 in good health.

The chain combines TRBV29-1 with TRBJ1-2; D gene uncertain. Per the germline V gene, CDR1 is SQVTM and CDR2 is ANQGSEA. Between the trimmed V and J ends, which lost 1 base and 4 bases, there was a span of 16 bases. This CDR3 region has 15 residues. CDR3 coding DNA: TGCAGCGTTGAAGGGGTCCCGGGCGGAAGCTATGGCTACACCTTC. This sequence encodes CSVEGVPGGSYGYTF.

A single count supports this clonotype. The chain recombines TRBV5-5 with TRBJ2-3; TRBD1 agrees at 9 bases. The germline CDR1 and CDR2 sequences are SGHKS and YYEKEE (reference sequence). The J segment lost 4 bases and the V segment lost 4 bases, leaving 13 bases of the junction unmatched. This CDR3 spans 17 amino acids. The CDR3: CASSAINRGQTPDTQYF. Here the CDR3 DNA reads TGTGCCAGCAGCGCTATCAACAGGGGGCAGACCCCAGATACGCAGTATTTT.

The chain combines TRBV5-1 with TRBJ2-1, with a possible D match to TRBD2 (5 bases). Trimming pared 1 base from V and 7 bases from J, leaving 9 bases between. The CDR3 has 13 amino acids. Germline V lookup: CDR1 SGHRS, CDR2 YFSETQ. DNA of the CDR3: TGCGCCAGCAGCTTGTCGCCGGGGAATGAGCAGTTCTTC. Amino acids: CASSLSPGNEQFF.

This clonotype was seen only a few times. The rearrangement joins TRBV7-9 to TRBJ2-7, with 14 bases identical to TRBD2. The V and J ends lost 5 bases and 2 bases, in that order; junction bases with no gene match: 5. The length of the CDR3 is 16 residues. CDR1 and CDR2 from the germline V gene are SEHNR and FQNEAQ (reference sequence). The CDR3 here is CASSQTSGRAPYEQYF. The CDR3 region has the DNA TGTGCCAGCAGCCAGACTAGCGGGAGGGCCCCCTACGAGCAGTACTTC. Based on the CDR3 plus reference TRBV7-9 and TRBJ2-7, the full variable domain is DTGVSQNPRHKITKRGQNVTFRCDPISEHNRLYWYRQTLGQGPEFLTYFQNEAQLEKSRLLSDRFSAERPKGSFSTLEIQRTEQGDSAMYLCASSQTSGRAPYEQYFGPGTRLTVT.

This sequence joins TRBV6-2 or TRBV6-3 and TRBJ2-1; D is uncertain. CDR1 and CDR2 from the germline V gene are MNHEY and SVGEGT. Between the trimmed V and J ends, which lost 3 bases and 6 bases, there was a span of 9 bases. The CDR3 has 13 amino acids. In DNA form, the CDR3 reads TGTGCCAGCAGTTATTTGGAAGTCAATGAGCAGTTCTTC. It codes for CASSYLEVNEQFF.

In this sample, this clonotype turned up a few times. The chain links TRBV7-2 to TRBJ2-7, with TRBD2 matching over 13 bases. The CDR3 covers 15 residues. CDR1 is SGHTA, CDR2 FQGNSA, per germline. The V and J ends lost 6 bases and 3 bases, in that order; junction bases with no gene match: 5. The CDR3 nucleotides are TGTGCCAGCAGTCGAACTAGCGGGGGGGACTACGAGCAGTACTTC. Its protein is CASSRTSGGDYEQYF.

The chain joins TRBV5-1 to TRBJ2-2, with 10 nucleotides matching TRBD1. This CDR3 is 16 amino acids long. V trimming: 4 bases; J trimming: 1 base; junction bases outside the gene matches: 4. Germline V CDR1 and CDR2: SGHRS, YFSETQ. The CDR3 DNA reads as TGCGCCAGCAGCCCCGGGACAGGGGTGAACACCGGGGAGCTGTTTTTT. Encoded protein: CASSPGTGVNTGELFF.

With regard to this clonotype: An end of the junction differs from the germline gene, which may be a read error. The chain recombines TRBV7-9 with TRBJ2-7; TRBD1 might be the D (5 bases). The CDR3 is 14 amino acids. CDR1 is SEHNR and CDR2 is FQNEAQ in the germline V gene (reference sequence). CDR3 bases: TGTGCCGGCAGCTTACCCTGGACACCCTACGAGCAGTACTTC. Translation: CAGSLPWTPYEQYF.

This clonotype has a handful of counts. The chain couples TRBV29-1 to TRBJ2-7, with TRBD1 matching 10 bases. The germline V gene encodes CDR1 SQVTM and CDR2 ANQGSEA. Germline trimming cut 1 base from V and 4 bases from J; bases unmatched to any gene: 7. The length of the CDR3 is 15 residues. CDR3: CSVEVPGTGAYEQYF. The CDR3 DNA is TGCAGCGTTGAAGTTCCCGGGACAGGGGCTTACGAGCAGTACTTC.

The chain recombines TRBV14 with TRBJ1-1; D gene uncertain. The CDR3 contains 11 residues. CDR1 is SGHDN, CDR2 FVKESK, per germline. The V and J ends lost 3 bases and 11 bases respectively, with 10 bases between them. The CDR3 loop reads CASSQGPSAFF. The CDR3 DNA follows: TGTGCCAGCAGCCAGGGCCCCAGCGCTTTCTTT. The variable domain in full, completed from reference TRBV14 and TRBJ1-1, reads EAGVTQFPSHSVIEKGQTVTLRCDPISGHDNLYWYRRVMGKEIKFLLHFVKESKQDESGMPNNRFLAERTGGTYSTLKVQPAELEDSGVYFCASSQGPSAFFGQGTRLTVV.